This T cell receptor beta chain is from a study of T cell responses to AZD1222 COVID-19 vaccine. As concerns this clone: The antigen is unknown.

Data came from immunoSEQ multiplex PCR; TCRdb stores just in-frame clones and leaves some out. The sample has over 120,000 clones; roughly nine tenths are singletons. Findings of the study overall: Mostly white British, mostly female donors; authors suggested clonal diversity may be underestimated. With dominance at 160-218 and 743-854, vaccine-associated CD4 TCRs spanned spike.

This CDR3 has 15 amino acids. The V and J ends lost 1 base and 6 bases, in that order; junction bases with no gene match: 1. Germline CDR1 reads LGHDT; CDR2 reads YNNKEL (reference sequence). The gene calls are TRBV3-1 (or the pseudogene TRBV3-2) and TRBJ2-2; 11 nucleotides agree with TRBD1. The origin of this receptor is an adult in good health. The sample in question was peripheral blood, obtained on day 0 of AZD1222 vaccination. The CDR3 DNA sequence: TGTGCCAGCAGCCAAGGGACAGGGGGCTCCGGGGAGCTGTTTTTT. This encodes CASSQGTGGSGELFF.